This T cell receptor beta chain was profiled in a study of blood T cell repertoires in COVID-19. There are 16 residues in the CDR3. The germline gives CDR1 KGHSH, CDR2 LQKENI. J lost 2 bases, V lost 3 bases, and 6 bases had no gene match. How the authors handled the data: By means of reference gene primer amplification, nucleated cell counts were estimated. Only in-frame clones appear in the TCRdb table, and some are missing; sequencing was by immunoSEQ multiplex PCR. D and trimming were read from the DNA, whereas the V and J calls and clone size are those reported in that table. The table includes fewer than 350,000 clones, more than 80% detected once.

The chain uses TRBV18 and TRBJ2-3, with 9 nucleotides matching TRBD2. The sequencing input was peripheral blood. The TCR originated in a young woman with COVID-19, enrolled during active disease. CDR3: CASSPFAGGPTDTQYF. The CDR3 nucleotides are TGTGCCAGCTCACCTTTTGCGGGAGGGCCCACAGATACGCAGTATTTT.